This record covers a single T cell receptor (beta chain). The data originate from a study of blood T cell repertoires in COVID-19. The CDR3 has 15 amino acids. In germline, CDR1 is LNHDA, CDR2 SQIVND (reference sequence). With V trimmed by 3 bases and J by 6 bases, 6 bases remained unmatched. Libraries were prepared by immunoSEQ multiplex PCR; TCRdb keeps only in-frame clonotypes and omits some of them. This repertoire shows about 150,000 clones, 84% found once; its top ten account for around 9.8%. This receptor was obtained from a woman aged 45-60 years with acute or convalescent COVID-19. The sequenced sample consisted of peripheral blood. The chain links TRBV19 to TRBJ2-4; TRBD2 matches 9 bases. CDR3 amino acids: CASSMGLAGSNIQYF. CDR3 sequence (DNA): TGTGCCAGTAGTATGGGGCTAGCGGGATCAAACATTCAGTACTTC.